This T cell receptor beta chain was sequenced in a study of T-cell reconstitution after alpha-beta-depleted transplantation in children. The CDR3 covers 14 residues. V shed 2 bases and J shed 0 bases, with 7 bases lying between them. This clonotype was seen repeatedly, ten times or more. TCRbeta library construction was performed incorporating unique molecular identifiers. TCRdb reprocessed the PCR reads via MiXCR and lists one record per CDR3 protein. The table has about 400,000 distinct CDR3 sequences, around 15% seen once. This clonotype was obtained from a boy under two years old who had a stem cell transplant for Wiskott-Aldrich syndrome, so the T cells may come from the graft donor. Specimen: PBMCs, mostly from graft donor cells, collected 360 days after TCRalphabeta/CD19-depleted stem cell transplant. The rearrangement links TRBV12-3 or TRBV12-4 to TRBJ2-5; D ambiguous. The CDR3 protein is CASSLLINQETQYF. Here the CDR3 DNA reads TGTGCCAGCAGTTTACTTATAAACCAAGAGACCCAGTACTTC.